What follows are 25 T cell receptor beta chains derived from one specimen sequenced in a study of T cell clones after liver transplantation. Measured with immunoSEQ multiplex PCR; TCRdb has only the in-frame clones, and not every one. The data hold roughly 100,000 clones, with around 84% observed a single time. The source material was CD4+ T cells from blood, sampled approximately 50 months after liver transplant. The receptors were sampled from a human patient who received a liver transplant. Some T cells here may be from the graft donor.

This chain uses TRBV15 with TRBJ1-3; 9 bases map to TRBD1. The V gene end was trimmed by 0 bases and the J gene end by 6 bases; junction bases not matched to a gene: 6. This CDR3 is built from 16 residues. Germline V gene data show CDR1 as LNHNV and CDR2 as YYDKDF (reference sequence). The CDR3 DNA follows: TGTGCCACCAGCAGAGATGGAGGGACAGGGATAAACACCATATATTTT. The encoded protein is CATSRDGGTGINTIYF. Variable domain in full (rest from reference TRBV15 and TRBJ1-3): DAMVIQNPRYQVTQFGKPVTLSCSQTLNHNVMYWYQQKSSQAPKLLFHYYDKDFNNEADTPDNFQSRRPNTSFCFLDIRSPGLGDTAMYLCATSRDGGTGINTIYFGEGSWLTVV.

The chain employs TRBV14 and TRBJ1-5; D uncertain. The V and J ends lost 3 bases and 0 bases respectively, with 3 bases between them. Germline assignment: CDR1 SGHDN and CDR2 FVKESK. CDR3 length: 13 residues. CDR3 residues: CASSQNSNQPQHF. The CDR3 coding sequence is TGTGCCAGCAGCCAGAATAGCAATCAGCCCCAGCATTTT. The full variable domain, its missing parts supplied by reference TRBV14 and TRBJ1-5, is EAGVTQFPSHSVIEKGQTVTLRCDPISGHDNLYWYRRVMGKEIKFLLHFVKESKQDESGMPNNRFLAERTGGTYSTLKVQPAELEDSGVYFCASSQNSNQPQHFGDGTRLSIL.

The chain combines TRBV19 with TRBJ2-5; D gene ambiguous. The germline gives CDR1 LNHDA, CDR2 SQIVND (reference sequence). V shed 1 base and J shed 5 bases, with 5 bases lying between them. The CDR3 has 12 residues. CDR3 nucleotide sequence: TGTGCCAGTAGTATAGGCCGGGAGACCCAGTACTTC. It is translated as CASSIGRETQYF.

The V and J genes are TRBV5-4 and TRBJ2-1; D possibly corresponds to TRBD2 (6 bases). The CDR3 has 17 amino acids. Germline V lookup: CDR1 SGHNT, CDR2 YYREEE (reference sequence). V lost 0 bases and J 4 bases, leaving 17 bases between the germline ends. CDR3 protein: CASSLDAGTSIYNEQFF. The CDR3 DNA reads as TGTGCCAGCAGCTTGGATGCGGGGACTTCTATATACAATGAGCAGTTCTTC.

The chain carries TRBV27 and TRBJ1-2, with D tentatively TRBD1 (6 bases). This CDR3 has 17 residues. Germline values: CDR1 MNHEY, CDR2 SMNVEV (reference sequence). The germline V and J ends were trimmed by 5 bases and 0 bases, with 19 bases remaining between them. CDR3 coding DNA: TGTGCCAGCAGTCGTCGCGGGGGGCGCCTATCTAACTATGGCTACACCTTC. Protein product: CASSRRGGRLSNYGYTF.

J is TRBJ2-1 and V is TRBV28, with TRBD1 matching 7 bases. CDR1 MDHEN and CDR2 SYDVKM come from the germline V gene. The junction had 6 bases not matched to a gene; V was cut back by 1 base and J by 9 bases. The CDR3 contains 14 residues. The CDR3 sequence: CASSLSHDRAEQFF. The CDR3 DNA reads as TGTGCCAGCAGTTTATCCCACGACAGGGCTGAGCAGTTCTTC.

This clone has a single count. This chain connects TRBV5-5 to TRBJ1-2; 7 bases are shared with TRBD1. CDR3 length equals 16 residues. CDR1 and CDR2 from the germline V gene are SGHKS and YYEKEE (reference sequence). V dropped 4 bases and J dropped 4; count of bases not matched to a gene: 13. The CDR3 DNA sequence: TGTGCCAGCAGCCATCGGGCGGGACAGATGACCTATGGCTACACCTTC. Its protein is CASSHRAGQMTYGYTF.

In nucleotides, the CDR3 is TGTGCCAGCGGTAATGGAAACACCATATATTTT. Translating gives CASGNGNTIYF. The chain employs TRBV6-1 and TRBJ1-3; D gene uncertain. This CDR3 is built from 11 residues. Trimming left V 8 bases short and J 3 bases short, with 5 bases between. Looked up from germline, CDR1 is MNHNS and CDR2 is SASEGT.

DNA for the CDR3: TGCGCCAGCAGCTTTCGCGGGGGGGCCGAAGATGAGCAGTTCTTC. This sequence encodes CASSFRGGAEDEQFF. V is TRBV5-1 and J is TRBJ2-1, with TRBD2 matching over 9 bases. The length of the CDR3 is 15 residues. Germline assignment: CDR1 SGHRS and CDR2 YFSETQ. V lost 2 bases, J lost 8 bases, and 8 bases stayed unmatched.

The CDR3 bases are TGTGCCGGCTCAGGGGGGGACATAAGTACAGATACGCAGTATTTT. Its translation: CAGSGGDISTDTQYF. This chain connects TRBV2 to TRBJ2-3; possibly TRBD1 or TRBD2 for D (7 bases each). The CDR3 contains 15 residues. Germline V gives CDR1 SNHLY, CDR2 FYNNEI. V was clipped by 11 bases and J by 3 bases, with 21 bases between them.

This sequence joins TRBV27 and TRBJ1-4; no clear D gene. Between the trimmed V and J ends, which lost 5 bases and 6 bases, there was a span of 10 bases. Germline V gives CDR1 MNHEY, CDR2 SMNVEV (reference sequence). This CDR3 contains 13 residues. The CDR3 sequence: CASSLRGYEKLFF. CDR3 DNA: TGTGCCAGCAGTCTACGGGGTTATGAAAAACTGTTTTTT.

The gene calls are TRBV2 and TRBJ1-4, with D possibly matching TRBD1 (5 bases). This CDR3 spans 13 amino acids. Trimming took 6 bases from V and 4 from J, leaving 9 bases between them. CDR1 and CDR2 (germline): SNHLY, FYNNEI. CDR3: CASRGRVNEKLFF. The CDR3 coding sequence is TGTGCCAGCAGGGGACGGGTTAATGAAAAACTGTTTTTT.

This clone was observed a handful of times. The gene calls are TRBV7-7 and TRBJ2-5; D gene ambiguous. Trimming left V 6 bases short and J 5 bases short, with 16 bases between. Germline loops: CDR1 SSHAT, CDR2 FNYEAQ (reference sequence). The CDR3 contains 14 residues. DNA for the CDR3: TGTGCCAGCAGTATCGGACGGGCCGGGGAGACCCAGTACTTC. This gives the protein CASSIGRAGETQYF.

The chain couples TRBV4-1 to TRBJ2-1; 10 bases are a match to TRBD2. CDR3 length: 16 residues. Trimming removed 4 bases from V and 7 bases from J; junction bases left unmatched: 10. Per germline, CDR1 MGHRA and CDR2 YSYEKL. The CDR3 DNA follows: TGCGCCAGCAGCCGGTCCCTAGCGGGAGATAGGAATGAGCAGTTCTTC. This translates into CASSRSLAGDRNEQFF.

The chain links TRBV19 to TRBJ2-1, with 7 bases that match TRBD1. The germline V gene has CDR1 LNHDA and CDR2 SQIVND (reference sequence). CDR3 length equals 16 residues. V lost 4 bases and J lost 0; bases outside the gene matches: 6. The CDR3 DNA is TGTGCCAGTAGTAAACGACAGGGAAGCTCCTACAATGAGCAGTTCTTC. It codes for CASSKRQGSSYNEQFF.

The chain uses TRBV19 and TRBJ2-1; D gene ambiguous. The germline V gene encodes CDR1 LNHDA and CDR2 SQIVND (reference sequence). The CDR3 covers 15 residues. The V gene lost 0 bases and the J gene lost 0 bases, with 6 bases spanning the gap. CDR3 region: CASSIDLNSYNEQFF. DNA of the CDR3: TGTGCCAGTAGTATAGACCTGAACTCCTACAATGAGCAGTTCTTC.

The chain combines TRBV6-6 with TRBJ2-1; no clear D. Germline values: CDR1 MNHNY, CDR2 SVGAGI (reference sequence). The CDR3 runs to 13 residues. Trimming removed 0 bases from V and 4 bases from J, with 4 bases in between. This chain's CDR3 is CASSYSMYNEQFF. DNA of the CDR3: TGTGCCAGCAGTTACTCGATGTACAATGAGCAGTTCTTC.

CDR3: CASSSGANTEAFF. CDR3 DNA: TGTGCCAGCAGCTCAGGGGCTAACACTGAAGCTTTCTTT. The chain carries TRBV7-3 and TRBJ1-1; TRBD1 might be the D (6 bases). Trimming removed 4 bases at V and 2 bases at J, with 8 bases between. The CDR3 has 13 amino acids. Germline CDR1 is SGHTA and CDR2 is FQGTGA. The whole variable domain, filled in from reference TRBV7-3 and TRBJ1-1, reads GAGVSQTPSNKVTEKGKYVELRCDPISGHTALYWYRQSLGQGPEFLIYFQGTGAADDSGLPNDRFFAVRPEGSVSTLKIQRTERGDSAVYLCASSSGANTEAFFGQGTRLTVV.

This chain connects TRBV7-2 to TRBJ2-4; tentatively, D is TRBD1 (6 bases). V lost 2 bases and J lost 0, with 11 bases in between. CDR1 is SGHTA, CDR2 FQGNSA, per germline. The CDR3 is made up of 16 amino acids. CDR3 coding DNA: TGTGCCAGCAGCTTAACAGGGTCCACAGCCAAAAACATTCAGTACTTC. Its translation: CASSLTGSTAKNIQYF.

V gene TRBV15 combines with J gene TRBJ1-5, with D possibly being TRBD1 (6 bases). Trimming took 5 bases from V and 2 from J, leaving 16 bases between them. Germline V gene sequence: CDR1 LNHNV, CDR2 YYDKDF (reference sequence). This CDR3 region has 16 residues. CDR3 coding DNA: TGTGCCACCAGCCTCGGGGGGCCGCCGGGCAATCAGCCCCAGCATTTT. Amino acid sequence: CATSLGGPPGNQPQHF.

This rearrangement joins TRBV7-8 to TRBJ1-1; D is unclear. V lost 2 bases, J lost 7 bases, and 8 bases lay in between. The CDR3 is 12 amino acids. Germline V gives CDR1 SGHVS, CDR2 FQNEAQ. This CDR3 reads CASSLFGDEAFF. The DNA of the CDR3 is TGTGCCAGCAGCTTATTTGGCGATGAAGCTTTCTTT.

This clone showed up just once. The gene calls are TRBV7-6 and TRBJ1-3; D might be TRBD1 (5 bases). The germline V gene encodes CDR1 SGHVS and CDR2 FNYEAQ. This CDR3 comprises 16 residues. The V end was cut by 5 bases, the J end by 2 bases, with 16 bases between. CDR3 region: CASSPTPDRPGNTIYF. The CDR3 DNA sequence: TGTGCCAGCAGCCCAACGCCAGACAGACCTGGAAACACCATATATTTT.

The rearrangement uses TRBV5-1 and TRBJ2-1; 13 nucleotides match TRBD2. Losses at the gene ends were 1 base for V and 5 bases for J; bases not matched to a gene: 3. Germline V lookup: CDR1 SGHRS, CDR2 YFSETQ. The CDR3 contains 16 residues. The CDR3 nucleotides are TGCGCCAGCAGCTTGCTCGGGACTAGCGGGAACAATGAGCAGTTCTTC. Amino acid sequence: CASSLLGTSGNNEQFF. The full variable domain, its missing parts supplied by reference TRBV5-1 and TRBJ2-1, is KAGVTQTPRYLIKTRGQQVTLSCSPISGHRSVSWYQQTPGQGLQFLFEYFSETQRNKGNFPGRFSGRQFSNSRSEMNVSTLELGDSALYLCASSLLGTSGNNEQFFGPGTRLTVL.

The chain couples TRBV5-1 to TRBJ1-2; weak D call: TRBD1 (6 bases). The CDR3 length is 15 residues. V lost 0 bases, J lost 2 bases, and 11 bases lay in between. Germline CDR1 and CDR2: SGHRS and YFSETQ. For the CDR3, the DNA is TGCGCCAGCAGCTTGGATGGGGGGCCCAACTATGGCTACACCTTC. It codes for CASSLDGGPNYGYTF.

This chain connects TRBV5-8 to TRBJ2-5, with D maybe TRBD1 (6 bases). Germline V gene lookup returns CDR1 SGHTS and CDR2 YDEGEE. Trimming pared 9 bases from V and 0 bases from J, leaving 24 bases between. This CDR3 has 17 residues. CDR3 DNA sequence: TGTGCCATCCCCCCGGATGGGGGCAGGGCGTACCAAGAGACCCAGTACTTC. Protein product: CAIPPDGGRAYQETQYF.